What follows are 2 T cell receptor beta chains derived from one specimen sequenced in a study of cytomegalovirus exposure and HLA in healthy donors. Both 60 Vbeta primers and 13 Jbeta primers went into the PCR. Data came from immunoSEQ multiplex PCR; TCRdb stores just in-frame clones and leaves some out. The table has about 160,000 clones, 65% to 90% seen once; the top ten hold around a tenth. The material sequenced was PBMCs. The source is a man in his fifties or sixties in good health and CMV-seropositive.

The chain links TRBV30 to TRBJ2-3, with D possibly being TRBD1 (5 bases). The V end lost 4 bases, the J end lost 0 bases, and 8 bases lay between the germline ends. This CDR3 spans 13 amino acids. Germline-derived CDR1 and CDR2 are GTSNPN and SVGIG (reference sequence). The CDR3 coding sequence is TGTGCCTGGAAGGGGCTTAGCACAGATACGCAGTATTTT. It specifies CAWKGLSTDTQYF.

In this sample, this clone turned up once. V is TRBV18 and J is TRBJ2-4; 10 bases are shared with TRBD2. V lost 2 bases, J lost 1 base, and 5 bases stayed unmatched. CDR1 and CDR2 (germline): KGHSH, LQKENI. The CDR3 consists of 17 residues. The DNA of the CDR3 is TGTGCCAGCTCACCAGCTAGCGGGAGTAGGGCCAAAAACATTCAGTACTTC. This codes for CASSPASGSRAKNIQYF. The variable domain in full, with the rest retrieved from reference TRBV18 and TRBJ2-4, is NAGVMQNPRHLVRRRGQEARLRCSPMKGHSHVYWYRQLPEEGLKFMVYLQKENIIDESGMPKERFSAEFPKEGPSILRIQQVVRGDSAAYFCASSPASGSRAKNIQYFGAGTRLSVL.